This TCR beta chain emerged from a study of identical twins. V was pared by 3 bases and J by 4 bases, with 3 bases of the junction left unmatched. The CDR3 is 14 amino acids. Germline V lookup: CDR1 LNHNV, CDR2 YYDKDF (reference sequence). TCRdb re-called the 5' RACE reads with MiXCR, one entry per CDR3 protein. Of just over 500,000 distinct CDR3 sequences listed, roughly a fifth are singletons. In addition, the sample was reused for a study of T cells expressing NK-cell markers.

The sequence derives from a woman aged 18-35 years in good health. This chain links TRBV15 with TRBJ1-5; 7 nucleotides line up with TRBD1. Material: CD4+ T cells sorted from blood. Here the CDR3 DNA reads TGTGCCACCAGCAGCCCACAGGGGAATCAGCCCCAGCATTTT. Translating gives CATSSPQGNQPQHF.